The clone carrying this T cell receptor (beta chain) appeared a single time. This entry comes from a study of T cell responses to AZD1222 COVID-19 vaccine. Method: immunoSEQ multiplex PCR; TCRdb's copy keeps in-frame clones and lacks some. The repertoire consists of 150,000 or so clones, with 91% occurring once and the leading ten covering 3.8%. The germline CDR1 and CDR2 sequences are KGHSH and LQKENI. The V gene end was trimmed by 4 bases and the J gene end by 5 bases; junction bases not matched to a gene: 7. The CDR3 extends over 16 amino acids. The sequence came from an adult who received the AZD1222 COVID-19 vaccine. The V call is TRBV18, the J call TRBJ2-3; 12 bases match TRBD1. Specimen: peripheral blood, collected 28 days after the second AZD1222 dose. As DNA, the CDR3 is TGTGCCAGCTCACGGATGGGACAGGGGGCAGGAGATACGCAGTATTTT. Residues: CASSRMGQGAGDTQYF.